The sequence of this T cell receptor (beta chain) was determined in a study of T cell repertoires in cytomegalovirus infection. Turning to the study itself: Public signatures in TCR beta pointed to CMV infection and matching HLA type. General study results and limits: Summed frequency of public TCR beta families distinguished CMV carriers with the relevant HLA. Dominating the ex vivo response were TCR beta clonotypes that were CMV-specific and HLA-C-restricted.

TCRdb re-called the reads with MiXCR, one entry per CDR3 protein. The sample shows about 260,000 distinct CDR3 sequences, approximately 10% of them seen only once. Germline CDR1 and CDR2: SGHVS and FNYEAQ. The V end was cut by 5 bases, the J end by 6 bases, with 11 bases between. The CDR3 consists of 13 residues. This clonotype was detected a few times. The antigen remains unidentified. Sequenced: PBMCs. This chain uses TRBV7-6 with TRBJ2-1; D perhaps matches TRBD2 (6 bases). The TCR sequence derives from a human donor in good health (CMV status not recorded). Some clones in this sample may be carry-over from other donors' samples. CDR3: CASSLGSINEQFF. DNA of the CDR3: TGTGCCAGCAGCCTCGGGAGTATCAATGAGCAGTTCTTC.